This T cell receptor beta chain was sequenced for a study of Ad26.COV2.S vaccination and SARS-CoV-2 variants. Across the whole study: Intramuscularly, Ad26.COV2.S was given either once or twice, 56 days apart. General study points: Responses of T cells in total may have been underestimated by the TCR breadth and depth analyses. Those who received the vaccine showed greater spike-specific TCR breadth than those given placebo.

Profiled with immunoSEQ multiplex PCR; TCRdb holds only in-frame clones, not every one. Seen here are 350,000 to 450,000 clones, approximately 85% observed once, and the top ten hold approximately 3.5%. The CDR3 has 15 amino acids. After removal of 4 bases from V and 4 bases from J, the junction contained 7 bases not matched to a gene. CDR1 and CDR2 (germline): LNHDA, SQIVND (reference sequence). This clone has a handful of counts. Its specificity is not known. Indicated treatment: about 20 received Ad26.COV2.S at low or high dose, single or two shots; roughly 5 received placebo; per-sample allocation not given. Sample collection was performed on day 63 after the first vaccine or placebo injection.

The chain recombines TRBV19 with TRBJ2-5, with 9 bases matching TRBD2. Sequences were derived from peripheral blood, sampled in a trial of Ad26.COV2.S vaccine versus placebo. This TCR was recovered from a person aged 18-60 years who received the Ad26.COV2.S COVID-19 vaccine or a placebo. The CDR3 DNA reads TGTGCCAGTAGTAGGCTAGCGGGAATACGAGAGACCCAGTACTTC. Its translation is CASSRLAGIRETQYF.